This TCR beta chain was captured in a study of blood T cell repertoires in COVID-19. Data came from immunoSEQ multiplex PCR; TCRdb stores just in-frame clones and leaves some out. In the table there are 300,000 to 500,000 clones, approximately 87% of which are singletons. CDR3 length equals 15 residues. The germline gives CDR1 SGHDT, CDR2 YYEEEE. The V gene lost 1 base and the J gene lost 5 bases, with 13 bases spanning the gap. Sequences were obtained from PBMCs or T cells enriched from blood (not recorded which). The receptor's source is a woman aged 30 to 39 with acute COVID-19. The chain uses TRBV5-6 and TRBJ2-1; unclear D gene. In nucleotides, the CDR3 is TGTGCCAGCAGCTTGCGGAGTTATGTCCACAATGAGCAGTTCTTC. Protein sequence: CASSLRSYVHNEQFF.